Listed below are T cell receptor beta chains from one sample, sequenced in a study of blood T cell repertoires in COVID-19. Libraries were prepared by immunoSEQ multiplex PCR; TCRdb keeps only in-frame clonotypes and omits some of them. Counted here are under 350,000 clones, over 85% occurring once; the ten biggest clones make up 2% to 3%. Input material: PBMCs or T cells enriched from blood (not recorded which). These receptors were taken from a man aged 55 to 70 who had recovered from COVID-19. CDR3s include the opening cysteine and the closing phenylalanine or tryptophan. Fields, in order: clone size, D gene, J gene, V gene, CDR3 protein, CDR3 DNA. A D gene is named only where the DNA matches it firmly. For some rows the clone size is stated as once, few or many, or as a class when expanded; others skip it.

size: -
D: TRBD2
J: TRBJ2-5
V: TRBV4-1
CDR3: CASSPGTSGGASWETQYF
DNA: TGCGCCAGCAGCCCCGGGACTAGCGGGGGGGCCTCCTGGGAGACCCAGTACTTC

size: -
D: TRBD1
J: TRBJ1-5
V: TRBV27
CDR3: CASSSNRQGSNQPQHF
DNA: TGTGCCAGCAGTTCTAATCGACAGGGTAGCAATCAGCCCCAGCATTTT

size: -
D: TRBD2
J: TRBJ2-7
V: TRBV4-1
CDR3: CASSQDLGLGPSDLEQYF
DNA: TGCGCCAGCAGCCAAGATCTGGGACTAGGTCCCTCTGATTTGGAGCAGTACTTC

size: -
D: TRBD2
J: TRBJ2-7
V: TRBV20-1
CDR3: CSASMPSGIYEQYF
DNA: TGCAGTGCTAGTATGCCTAGCGGGATCTACGAGCAGTACTTC

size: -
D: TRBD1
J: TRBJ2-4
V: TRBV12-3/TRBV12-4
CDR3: CASSVQGYGIQYF
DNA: TGTGCCAGCAGTGTACAGGGGTACGGCATTCAGTACTTC

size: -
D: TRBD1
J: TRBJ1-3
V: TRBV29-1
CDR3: CSVEEQGDTIYF
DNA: TGCAGCGTTGAAGAACAGGGGGACACCATATATTTT

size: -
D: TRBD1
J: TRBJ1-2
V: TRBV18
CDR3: CASSLDRDYGYTF
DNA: TGTGCCAGCTCACTCGACAGGGACTATGGCTACACCTTC

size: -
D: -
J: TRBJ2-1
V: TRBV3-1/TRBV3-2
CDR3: CASSPWTDVYNEQFF
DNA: TGTGCCAGCAGCCCTTGGACAGACGTCTACAATGAGCAGTTCTTC

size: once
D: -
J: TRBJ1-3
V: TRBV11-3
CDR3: CASSLDRVISGNTIYF
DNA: TGTGCCAGCAGCTTAGACAGGGTTATCTCTGGAAACACCATATATTTT

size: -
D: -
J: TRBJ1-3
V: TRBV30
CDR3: CAWTFAQGNTIYF
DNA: TGTGCCTGGACCTTCGCCCAGGGAAACACCATATATTTT

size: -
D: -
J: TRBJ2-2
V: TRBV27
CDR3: CASSSTVSGELFF
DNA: TGTGCCAGCAGTTCCACTGTGTCCGGGGAGCTGTTTTTT

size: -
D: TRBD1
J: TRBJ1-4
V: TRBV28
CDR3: CASGQGVNEKLFF
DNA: TGTGCCAGTGGACAGGGAGTAAATGAAAAACTGTTTTTT

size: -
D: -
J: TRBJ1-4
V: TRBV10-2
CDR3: CASSEGRKLFF
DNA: TGCGCCAGCAGTGAGGGTAGAAAACTGTTTTTT

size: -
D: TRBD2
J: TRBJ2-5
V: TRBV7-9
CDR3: CASSRLAGAETQYF
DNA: TGTGCCAGCAGCCGACTAGCGGGAGCCGAGACCCAGTACTTC

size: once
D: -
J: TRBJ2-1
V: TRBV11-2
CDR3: CASSPPAGVYNEQFF
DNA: TGTGCCAGCAGCCCCCCTGCCGGAGTCTACAATGAGCAGTTCTTC

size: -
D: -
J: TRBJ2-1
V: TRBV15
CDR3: CATSRAELNEQFF
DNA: TGTGCCACCAGCAGAGCGGAGCTTAATGAGCAGTTCTTC

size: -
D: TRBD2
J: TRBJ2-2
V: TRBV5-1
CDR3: CASSPGGANTGELFF
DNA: TGCGCCAGCAGCCCCGGGGGGGCGAACACCGGGGAGCTGTTTTTT

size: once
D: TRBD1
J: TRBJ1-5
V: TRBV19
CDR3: CASMRGGRNQPQHF
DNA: TGTGCCAGTATGAGAGGGGGCCGCAATCAGCCCCAGCATTTT

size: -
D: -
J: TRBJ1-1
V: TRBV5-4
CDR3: CASSLQGSTEAFF
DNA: TGTGCCAGCAGCCTACAGGGCTCGACTGAAGCTTTCTTT